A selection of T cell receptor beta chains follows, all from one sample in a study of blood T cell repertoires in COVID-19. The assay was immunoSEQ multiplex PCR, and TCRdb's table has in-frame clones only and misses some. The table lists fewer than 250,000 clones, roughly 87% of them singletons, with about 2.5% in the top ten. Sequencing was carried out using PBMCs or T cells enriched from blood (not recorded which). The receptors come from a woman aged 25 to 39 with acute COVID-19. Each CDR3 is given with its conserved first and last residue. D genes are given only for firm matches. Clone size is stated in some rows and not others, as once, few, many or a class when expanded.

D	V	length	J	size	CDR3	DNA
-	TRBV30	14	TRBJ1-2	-	CAWSLGGEFYGYTF	TGTGCCTGGAGTCTCGGGGGGGAGTTCTATGGCTACACCTTC
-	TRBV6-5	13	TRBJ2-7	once	CASSHNYRDEQYF	TGTGCCAGCAGTCACAACTACAGGGACGAGCAGTACTTC
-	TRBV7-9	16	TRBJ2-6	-	CASSGESGAGANVLTF	TGTGCCAGCAGCGGCGAATCAGGGGCTGGGGCCAACGTCCTGACTTTC
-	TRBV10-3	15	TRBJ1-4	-	CAISESGEEDEKLFF	TGTGCCATCAGTGAGTCCGGGGAAGAGGATGAAAAACTGTTTTTT
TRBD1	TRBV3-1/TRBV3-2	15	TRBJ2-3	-	CASSSRTGSTDTQYF	TGTGCCAGCAGCTCACGGACAGGGAGCACAGATACGCAGTATTTT
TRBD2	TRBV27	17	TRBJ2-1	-	CASSLRVRLADYNEQFF	TGTGCCAGCAGTTTGAGGGTCCGACTAGCGGACTACAATGAGCAGTTCTTC
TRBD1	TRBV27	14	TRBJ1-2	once	CASRPGQGIYGYTF	TGTGCCAGCAGGCCGGGACAGGGGATCTATGGCTACACCTTC
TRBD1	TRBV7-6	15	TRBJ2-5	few	CASRRDRGSEETQYF	TGTGCCAGCAGACGGGACAGGGGAAGTGAAGAGACCCAGTACTTC
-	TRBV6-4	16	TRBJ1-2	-	CASSDSSGGGTEGYTF	TGTGCCAGCAGTGACTCTTCGGGGGGTGGAACGGAAGGCTACACCTTC
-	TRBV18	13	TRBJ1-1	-	CASSLSRNTEAFF	TGTGCCAGCTCACTCTCCAGGAACACTGAAGCTTTCTTT